The source of this T cell receptor beta chain is a study of blood T cell repertoires in COVID-19. The overall study: Sources were T cells, B-cell-depleted T cells, or PBMCs; the material itself was cDNA or gDNA.

In the authors' methods: Nucleated cell number was recorded as an estimate derived from reference gene primer amplification. Profiling relied on immunoSEQ multiplex PCR, and the TCRdb table lists in-frame clones only, not all of them. V and J calls and clone size are those listed in that table; D and trimming were worked out from the DNA. In the table there are a few hundred thousand clones, 70% to 90% of which are singletons. V was cut by 0 bases and J by 4 bases, with 7 bases left in between. This CDR3 comprises 13 residues. Germline V lookup: CDR1 SGDLS, CDR2 YYNGEE. Sequencing input: peripheral blood. The source of this sequence is a woman in her 70s with acute or convalescent COVID-19. J is TRBJ1-2 and V is TRBV9, with D possibly TRBD1 on 6 matching bases. In DNA form, the CDR3 reads TGTGCCAGCAGCGTAGAAGGGGGCTATGGCTACACCTTC. Its protein product is CASSVEGGYGYTF.